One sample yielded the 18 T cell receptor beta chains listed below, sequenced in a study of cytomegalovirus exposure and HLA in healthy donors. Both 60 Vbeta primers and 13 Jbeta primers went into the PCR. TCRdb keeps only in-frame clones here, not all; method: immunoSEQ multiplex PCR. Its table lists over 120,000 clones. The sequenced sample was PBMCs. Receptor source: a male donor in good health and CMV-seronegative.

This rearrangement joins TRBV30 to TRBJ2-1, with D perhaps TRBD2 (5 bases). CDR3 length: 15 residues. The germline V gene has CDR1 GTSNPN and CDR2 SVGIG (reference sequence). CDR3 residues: CASEAIAFSNNEQFF. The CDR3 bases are TGTGCTTCCGAGGCGATAGCGTTTAGCAACAATGAGCAGTTCTTC.

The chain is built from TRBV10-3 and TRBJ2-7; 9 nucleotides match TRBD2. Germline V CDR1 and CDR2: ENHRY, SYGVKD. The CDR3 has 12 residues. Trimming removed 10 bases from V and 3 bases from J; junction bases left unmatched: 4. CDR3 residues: CATAGGGYEQYF. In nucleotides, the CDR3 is TGTGCCACCGCGGGGGGGGGCTACGAGCAGTACTTC.

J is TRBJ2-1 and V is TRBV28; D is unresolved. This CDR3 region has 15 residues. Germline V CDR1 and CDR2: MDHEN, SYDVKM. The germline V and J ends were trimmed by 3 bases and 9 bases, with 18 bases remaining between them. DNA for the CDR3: TGTGCCAGCAGTTTTCCCCAGGCGCCGGTGAGTGAGCAGTTCTTC. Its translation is CASSFPQAPVSEQFF. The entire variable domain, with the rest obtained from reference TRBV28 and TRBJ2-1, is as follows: DVKVTQSSRYLVKRTGEKVFLECVQDMDHENMFWYRQDPGLGLRLIYFSYDVKMKEKGDIPEGYSVSREKKERFSLILESASTNQTSMYLCASSFPQAPVSEQFFGPGTRLTVL.

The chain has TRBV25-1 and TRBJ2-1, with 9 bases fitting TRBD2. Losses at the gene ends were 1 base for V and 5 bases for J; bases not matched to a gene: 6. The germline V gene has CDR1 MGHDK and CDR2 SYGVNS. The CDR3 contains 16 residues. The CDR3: CASSEFSGGSNNEQFF. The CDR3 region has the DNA TGTGCCAGCAGTGAATTCAGCGGGGGGTCTAACAATGAGCAGTTCTTC.

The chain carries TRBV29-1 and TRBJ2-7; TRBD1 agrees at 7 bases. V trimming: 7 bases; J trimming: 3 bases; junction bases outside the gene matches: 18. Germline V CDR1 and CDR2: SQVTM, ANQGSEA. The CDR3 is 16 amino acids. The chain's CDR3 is CSAGGGLDRSLYEQYF. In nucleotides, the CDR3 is TGCAGCGCTGGTGGAGGATTGGACAGGAGCCTCTACGAGCAGTACTTC.

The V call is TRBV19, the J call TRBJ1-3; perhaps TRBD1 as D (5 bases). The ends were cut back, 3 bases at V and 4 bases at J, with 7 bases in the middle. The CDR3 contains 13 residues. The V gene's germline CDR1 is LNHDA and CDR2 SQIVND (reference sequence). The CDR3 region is CASSIDRGNTIYF. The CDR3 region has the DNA TGTGCCAGTAGTATCGACAGAGGAAACACCATATATTTT.

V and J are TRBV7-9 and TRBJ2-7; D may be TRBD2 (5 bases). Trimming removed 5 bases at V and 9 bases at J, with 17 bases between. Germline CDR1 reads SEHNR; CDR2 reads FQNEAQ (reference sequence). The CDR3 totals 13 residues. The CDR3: CASSGERSLVQYF. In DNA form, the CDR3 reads TGTGCCAGCAGCGGGGAGCGGTCCCTCGTGCAGTACTTC.

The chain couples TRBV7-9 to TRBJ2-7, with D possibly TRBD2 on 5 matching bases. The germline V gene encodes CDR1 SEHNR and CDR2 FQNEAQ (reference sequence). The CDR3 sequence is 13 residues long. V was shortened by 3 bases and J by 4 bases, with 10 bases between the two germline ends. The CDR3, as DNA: TGTGCCAGCAGCTTTGGACTGGGGTACGAGCAGTACTTC. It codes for CASSFGLGYEQYF.

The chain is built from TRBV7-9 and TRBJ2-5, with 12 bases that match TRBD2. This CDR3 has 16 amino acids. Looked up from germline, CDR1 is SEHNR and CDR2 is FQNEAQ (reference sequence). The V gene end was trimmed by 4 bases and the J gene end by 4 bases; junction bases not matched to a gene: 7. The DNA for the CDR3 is TGTGCCAGCAGCTCAGCTAGCGGGGGGGTCGGAGAGACCCAGTACTTC. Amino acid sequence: CASSSASGGVGETQYF.

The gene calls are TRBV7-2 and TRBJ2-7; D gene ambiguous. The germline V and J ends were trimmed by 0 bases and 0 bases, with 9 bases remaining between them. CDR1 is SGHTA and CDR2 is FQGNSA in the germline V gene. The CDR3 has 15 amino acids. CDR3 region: CASSLAFTRSYEQYF. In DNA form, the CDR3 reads TGTGCCAGCAGCTTAGCGTTCACGCGCTCCTACGAGCAGTACTTC.

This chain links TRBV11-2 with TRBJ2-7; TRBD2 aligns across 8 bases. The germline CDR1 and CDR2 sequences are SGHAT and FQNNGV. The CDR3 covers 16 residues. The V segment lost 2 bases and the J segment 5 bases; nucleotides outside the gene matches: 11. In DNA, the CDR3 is TGTGCCAGCAGCTTATCAAAAGCGGGAGCCGCCCACGAGCAGTACTTC. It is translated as CASSLSKAGAAHEQYF.

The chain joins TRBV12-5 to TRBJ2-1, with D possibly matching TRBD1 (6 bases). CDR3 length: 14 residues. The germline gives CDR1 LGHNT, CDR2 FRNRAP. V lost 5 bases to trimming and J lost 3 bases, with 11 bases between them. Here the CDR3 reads CASGPGTNYNEQFF. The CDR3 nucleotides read TGTGCTAGTGGTCCTGGGACAAACTACAATGAGCAGTTCTTC.

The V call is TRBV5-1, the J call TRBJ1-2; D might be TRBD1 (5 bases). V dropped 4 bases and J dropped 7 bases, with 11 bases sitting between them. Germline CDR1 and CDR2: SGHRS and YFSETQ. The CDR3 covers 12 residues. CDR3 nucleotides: TGCGCCAGCAGCCTCTTGGGGGGTGGCTACACCTTC. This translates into CASSLLGGGYTF. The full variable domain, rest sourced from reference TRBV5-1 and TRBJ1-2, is KAGVTQTPRYLIKTRGQQVTLSCSPISGHRSVSWYQQTPGQGLQFLFEYFSETQRNKGNFPGRFSGRQFSNSRSEMNVSTLELGDSALYLCASSLLGGGYTFGSGTRLTVV.

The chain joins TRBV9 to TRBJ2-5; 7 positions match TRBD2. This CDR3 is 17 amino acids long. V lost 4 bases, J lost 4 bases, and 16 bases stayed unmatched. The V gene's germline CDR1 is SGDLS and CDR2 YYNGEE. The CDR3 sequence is CASSRGSRGVAGETQYF. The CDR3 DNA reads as TGTGCCAGCAGCCGGGGGTCTCGGGGGGTTGCGGGAGAGACCCAGTACTTC.

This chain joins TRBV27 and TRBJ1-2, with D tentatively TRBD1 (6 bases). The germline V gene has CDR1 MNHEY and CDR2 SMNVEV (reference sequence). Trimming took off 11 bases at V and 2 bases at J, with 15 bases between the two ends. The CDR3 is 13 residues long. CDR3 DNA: TGTGCCTCCAGTTTAGGACAGAACTATGGCTACACCTTC. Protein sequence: CASSLGQNYGYTF.

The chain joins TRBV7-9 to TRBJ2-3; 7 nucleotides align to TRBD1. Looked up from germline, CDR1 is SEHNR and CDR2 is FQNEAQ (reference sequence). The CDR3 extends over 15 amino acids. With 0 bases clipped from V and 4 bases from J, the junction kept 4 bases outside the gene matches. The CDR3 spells CASSLARGLADTQYF. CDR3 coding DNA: TGTGCCAGCAGCTTAGCGAGGGGGCTAGCAGATACGCAGTATTTT.

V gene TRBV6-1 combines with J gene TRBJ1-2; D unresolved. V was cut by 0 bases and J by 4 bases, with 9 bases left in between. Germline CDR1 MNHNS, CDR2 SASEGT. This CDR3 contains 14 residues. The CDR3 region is CASSEAMGSYGYTF. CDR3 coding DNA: TGTGCCAGCAGTGAAGCTATGGGGAGCTATGGCTACACCTTC.

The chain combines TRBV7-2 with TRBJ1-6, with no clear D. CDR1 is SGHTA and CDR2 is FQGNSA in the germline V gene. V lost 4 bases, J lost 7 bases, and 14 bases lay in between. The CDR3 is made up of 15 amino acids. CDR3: CASSSPFRENSPLHF. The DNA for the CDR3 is TGTGCCAGCAGCTCCCCCTTCCGGGAAAATTCACCCCTCCACTTT.